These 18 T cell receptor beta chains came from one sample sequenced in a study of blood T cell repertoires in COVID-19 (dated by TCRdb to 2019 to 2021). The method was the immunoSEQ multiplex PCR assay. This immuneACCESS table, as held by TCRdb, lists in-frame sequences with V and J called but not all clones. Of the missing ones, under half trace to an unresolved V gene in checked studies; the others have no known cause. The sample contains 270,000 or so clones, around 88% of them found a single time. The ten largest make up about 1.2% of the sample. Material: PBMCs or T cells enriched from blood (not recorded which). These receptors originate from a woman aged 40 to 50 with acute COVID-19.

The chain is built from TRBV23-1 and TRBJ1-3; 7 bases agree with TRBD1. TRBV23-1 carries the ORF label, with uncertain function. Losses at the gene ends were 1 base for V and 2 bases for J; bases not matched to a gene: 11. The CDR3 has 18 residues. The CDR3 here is CASSQCAARGLAGNTIYF. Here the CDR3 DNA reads TGCGCCAGCAGTCAATGTGCCGCAAGGGGGCTAGCTGGAAACACCATATATTTT.

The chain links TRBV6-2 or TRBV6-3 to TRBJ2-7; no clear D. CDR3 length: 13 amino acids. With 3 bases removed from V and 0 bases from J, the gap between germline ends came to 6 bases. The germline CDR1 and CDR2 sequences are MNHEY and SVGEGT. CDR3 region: CASSYAVSYEQYV. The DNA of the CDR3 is TGTGCCAGCAGTTATGCAGTCTCCTACGAGCAGTACGTC.

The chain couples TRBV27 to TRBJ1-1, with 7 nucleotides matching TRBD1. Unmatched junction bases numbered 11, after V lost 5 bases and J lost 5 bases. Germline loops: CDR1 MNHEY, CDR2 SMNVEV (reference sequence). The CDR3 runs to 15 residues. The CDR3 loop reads CASSPGDSGRTEAFF. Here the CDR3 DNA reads TGTGCCAGCAGTCCTGGGGACAGTGGTAGAACTGAAGCTTTCTTT.

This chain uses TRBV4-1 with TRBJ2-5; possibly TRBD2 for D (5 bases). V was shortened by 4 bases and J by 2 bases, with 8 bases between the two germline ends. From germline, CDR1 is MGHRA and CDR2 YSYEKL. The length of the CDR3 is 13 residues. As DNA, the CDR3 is TGCGCCAGCAGCCCAGCGGCTCAAGAGACCCAGTACTTC. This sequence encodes CASSPAAQETQYF.

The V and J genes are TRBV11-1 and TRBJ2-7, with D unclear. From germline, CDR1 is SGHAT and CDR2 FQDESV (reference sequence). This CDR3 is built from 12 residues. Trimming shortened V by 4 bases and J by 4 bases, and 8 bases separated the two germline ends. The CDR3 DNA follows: TGTGCCAGCAGCTCCCCTTATTACGAGCAGTACTTC. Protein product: CASSSPYYEQYF.

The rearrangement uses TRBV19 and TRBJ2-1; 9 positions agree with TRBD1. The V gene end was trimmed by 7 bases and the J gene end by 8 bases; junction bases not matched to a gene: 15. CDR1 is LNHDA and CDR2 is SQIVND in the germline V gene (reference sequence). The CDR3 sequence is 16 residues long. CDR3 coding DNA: TGTGCCAGTAACTTACGCGAGCCGGGACAGGGACATGAGCAGTTCTTC. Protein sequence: CASNLREPGQGHEQFF. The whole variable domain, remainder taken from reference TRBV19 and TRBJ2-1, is DGGITQSPKYLFRKEGQNVTLSCEQNLNHDAMYWYRQDPGQGLRLIYYSQIVNDFQKGDIAEGYSVSREKKESFPLTVTSAQKNPTAFYLCASNLREPGQGHEQFFGPGTRLTVL.

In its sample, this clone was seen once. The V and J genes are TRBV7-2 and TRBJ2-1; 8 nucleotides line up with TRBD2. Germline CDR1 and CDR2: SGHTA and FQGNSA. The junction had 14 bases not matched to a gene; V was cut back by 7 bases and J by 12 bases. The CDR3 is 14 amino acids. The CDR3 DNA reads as TGTGCCAGCACCACCCCGGCTGCGGGAGGTGGGCAGTTCTTC. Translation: CASTTPAAGGGQFF.

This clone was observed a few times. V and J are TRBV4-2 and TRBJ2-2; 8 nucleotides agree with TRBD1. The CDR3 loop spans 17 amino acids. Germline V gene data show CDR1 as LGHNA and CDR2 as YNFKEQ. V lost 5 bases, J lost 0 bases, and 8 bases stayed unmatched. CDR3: CASSLITGQANTGELFF. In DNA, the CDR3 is TGTGCCAGCAGCTTAATCACGGGACAGGCGAACACCGGGGAGCTGTTTTTT.

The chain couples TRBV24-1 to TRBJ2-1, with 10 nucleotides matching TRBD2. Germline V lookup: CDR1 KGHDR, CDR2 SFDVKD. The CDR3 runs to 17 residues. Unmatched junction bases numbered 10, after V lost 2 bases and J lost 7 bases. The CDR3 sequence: CATSDSRVAGGLNEQFF. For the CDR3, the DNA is TGTGCCACCAGTGATTCGCGGGTAGCGGGAGGACTAAATGAGCAGTTCTTC.

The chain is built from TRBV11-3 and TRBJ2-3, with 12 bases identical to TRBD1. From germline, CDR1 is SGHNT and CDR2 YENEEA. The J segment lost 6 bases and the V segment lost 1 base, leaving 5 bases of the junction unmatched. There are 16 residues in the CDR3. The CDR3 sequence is CASSLGGTGGSDTQYF. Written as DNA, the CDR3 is TGTGCCAGCAGCTTAGGAGGGACAGGGGGCTCCGATACGCAGTATTTT.

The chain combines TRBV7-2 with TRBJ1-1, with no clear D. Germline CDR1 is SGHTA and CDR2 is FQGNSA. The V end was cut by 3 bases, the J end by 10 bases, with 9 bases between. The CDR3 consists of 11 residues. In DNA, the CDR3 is TGTGCCAGCAGCTTTACTGATGTAGCTTTCTTT. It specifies CASSFTDVAFF.

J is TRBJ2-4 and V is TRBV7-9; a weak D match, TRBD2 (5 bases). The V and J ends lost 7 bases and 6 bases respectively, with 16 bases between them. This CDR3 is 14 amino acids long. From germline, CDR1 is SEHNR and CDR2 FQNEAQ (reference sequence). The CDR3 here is CASTRGDFLNIQYF. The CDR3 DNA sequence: TGTGCCAGCACCCGGGGAGACTTTTTAAACATTCAGTACTTC.

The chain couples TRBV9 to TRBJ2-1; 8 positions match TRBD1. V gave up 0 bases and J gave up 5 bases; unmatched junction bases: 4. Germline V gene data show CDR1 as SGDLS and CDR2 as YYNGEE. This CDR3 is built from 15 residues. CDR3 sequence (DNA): TGTGCCAGCAGCGTAGTGGGGACAGGTAACAATGAGCAGTTCTTC. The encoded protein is CASSVVGTGNNEQFF.

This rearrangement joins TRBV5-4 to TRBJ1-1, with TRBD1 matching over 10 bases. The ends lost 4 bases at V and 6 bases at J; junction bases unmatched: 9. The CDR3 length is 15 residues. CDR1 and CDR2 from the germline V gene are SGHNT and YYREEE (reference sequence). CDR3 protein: CASSGYRDRGSEAFF. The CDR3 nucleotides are TGTGCCAGCAGCGGGTACCGGGACAGGGGCTCTGAAGCTTTCTTT.

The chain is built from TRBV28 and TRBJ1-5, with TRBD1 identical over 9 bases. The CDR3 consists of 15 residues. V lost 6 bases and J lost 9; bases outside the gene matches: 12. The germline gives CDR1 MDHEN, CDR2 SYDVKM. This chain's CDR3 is CASSPGQGSVGPQHF. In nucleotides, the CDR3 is TGTGCCAGCAGCCCGGGACAGGGTTCCGTCGGGCCCCAGCATTTT.

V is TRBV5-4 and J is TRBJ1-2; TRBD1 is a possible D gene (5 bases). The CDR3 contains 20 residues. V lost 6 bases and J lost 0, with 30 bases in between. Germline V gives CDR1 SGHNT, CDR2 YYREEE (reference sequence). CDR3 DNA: TGTGCCAGCAAATCCCCACAACTATTCCCCAGGGAATCCGCTAACTATGGCTACACCTTC. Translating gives CASKSPQLFPRESANYGYTF.

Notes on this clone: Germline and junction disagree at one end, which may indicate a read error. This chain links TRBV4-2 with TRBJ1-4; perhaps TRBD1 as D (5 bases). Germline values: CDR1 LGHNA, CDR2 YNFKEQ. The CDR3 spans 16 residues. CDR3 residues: CAGSQEAGRINEKLFF. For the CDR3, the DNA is TGTGCCGGCAGCCAAGAGGCGGGACGGATTAATGAAAAACTGTTTTTT.

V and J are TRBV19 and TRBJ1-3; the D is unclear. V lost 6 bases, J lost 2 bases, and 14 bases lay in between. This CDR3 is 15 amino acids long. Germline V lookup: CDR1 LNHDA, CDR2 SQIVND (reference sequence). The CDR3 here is CASRRGLGAGNTIYF. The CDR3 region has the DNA TGTGCCAGTAGGAGAGGACTCGGGGCTGGAAACACCATATATTTT.